Detailed here is one T cell receptor (beta chain). The sample belongs to a study of blood T cell repertoires in COVID-19. Only in-frame clones appear in the TCRdb table, and some are missing; sequencing was by immunoSEQ multiplex PCR. The sample shows around 140,000 clones, approximately 80% of them seen only once. With V trimmed by 8 bases and J by 5 bases, 11 bases remained unmatched. The CDR3 loop spans 14 amino acids. CDR1 MGHRA and CDR2 YSYEKL come from the germline V gene. The chain employs TRBV4-1 and TRBJ1-2; 7 nucleotides line up with TRBD1. The receptor comes from a human donor in a cohort sampled during active COVID-19. Sequencing was carried out using peripheral blood. The CDR3 is CASGTEQGRYGYTF. As DNA, the CDR3 is TGCGCCAGCGGGACAGAGCAGGGAAGATATGGCTACACCTTC.